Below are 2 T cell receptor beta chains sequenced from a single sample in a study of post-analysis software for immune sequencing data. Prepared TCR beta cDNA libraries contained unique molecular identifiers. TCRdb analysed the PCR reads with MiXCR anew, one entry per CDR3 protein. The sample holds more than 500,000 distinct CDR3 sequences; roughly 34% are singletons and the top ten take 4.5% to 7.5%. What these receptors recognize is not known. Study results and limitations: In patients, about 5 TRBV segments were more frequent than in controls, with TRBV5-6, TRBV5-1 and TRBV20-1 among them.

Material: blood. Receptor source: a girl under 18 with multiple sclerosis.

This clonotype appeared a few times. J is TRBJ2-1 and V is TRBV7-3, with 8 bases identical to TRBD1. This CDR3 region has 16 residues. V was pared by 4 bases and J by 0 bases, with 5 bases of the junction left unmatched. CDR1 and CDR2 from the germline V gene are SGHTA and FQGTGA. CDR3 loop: CASSWTGKTSYNEQFF. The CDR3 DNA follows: TGTGCCAGCAGCTGGACAGGGAAGACCTCCTACAATGAGCAGTTCTTC. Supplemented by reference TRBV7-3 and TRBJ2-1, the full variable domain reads GAGVSQTPSNKVTEKGKYVELRCDPISGHTALYWYRQSLGQGPEFLIYFQGTGAADDSGLPNDRFFAVRPEGSVSTLKIQRTERGDSAVYLCASSWTGKTSYNEQFFGPGTRLTVL.

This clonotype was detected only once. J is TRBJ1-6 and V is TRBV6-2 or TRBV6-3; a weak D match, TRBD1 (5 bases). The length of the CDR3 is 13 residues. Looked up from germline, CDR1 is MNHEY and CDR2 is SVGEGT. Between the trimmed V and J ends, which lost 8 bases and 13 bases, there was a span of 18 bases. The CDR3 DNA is TGTGCCAGCGGGAGAGGGGAAGAGGCTCCCCTCCACTTT. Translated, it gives CASGRGEEAPLHF.